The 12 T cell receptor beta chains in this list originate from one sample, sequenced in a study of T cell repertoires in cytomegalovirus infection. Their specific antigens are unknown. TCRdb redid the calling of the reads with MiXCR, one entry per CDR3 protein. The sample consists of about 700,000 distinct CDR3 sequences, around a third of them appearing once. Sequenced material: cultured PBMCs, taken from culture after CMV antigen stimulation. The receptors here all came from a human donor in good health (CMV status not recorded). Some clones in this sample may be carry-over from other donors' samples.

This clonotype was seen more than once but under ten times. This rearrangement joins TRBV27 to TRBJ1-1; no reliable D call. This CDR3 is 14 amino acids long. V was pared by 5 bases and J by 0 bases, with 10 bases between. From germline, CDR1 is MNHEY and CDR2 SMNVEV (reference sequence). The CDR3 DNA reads TGTGCCAGCAGTAACCACGCCATGAACACTGAAGCTTTCTTT. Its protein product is CASSNHAMNTEAFF.

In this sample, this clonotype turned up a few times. The CDR3: CASSLGPGGGLFF. The DNA of the CDR3 is TGTGCCAGCAGCTTAGGGCCCGGCGGTGGGCTGTTTTTT. V gene TRBV7-8 combines with J gene TRBJ2-2; no reliable D call. Trimming shortened V by 1 base and J by 13 bases, and 13 bases separated the two germline ends. CDR3 length equals 13 residues. The germline V gene encodes CDR1 SGHVS and CDR2 FQNEAQ.

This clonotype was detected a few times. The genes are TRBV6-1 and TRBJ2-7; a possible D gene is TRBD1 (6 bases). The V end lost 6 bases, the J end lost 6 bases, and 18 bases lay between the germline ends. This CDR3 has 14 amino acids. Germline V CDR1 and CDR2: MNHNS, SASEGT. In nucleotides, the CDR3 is TGTGCCAGCAGCCACCCGGACAGCTCGGGCGAGCAGTACTTC. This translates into CASSHPDSSGEQYF.

The chain's CDR3 is CASTQRAGGYYNEQFF. CDR3 nucleotides: TGTGCCAGCACCCAAAGGGCGGGCGGCTACTACAATGAGCAGTTCTTC. The chain uses TRBV2 and TRBJ2-1; weak D call: TRBD2 (5 bases). The V end lost 7 bases, the J end lost 3 bases, and 19 bases lay between the germline ends. CDR1 is SNHLY and CDR2 is FYNNEI in the germline V gene. CDR3 length equals 16 residues.

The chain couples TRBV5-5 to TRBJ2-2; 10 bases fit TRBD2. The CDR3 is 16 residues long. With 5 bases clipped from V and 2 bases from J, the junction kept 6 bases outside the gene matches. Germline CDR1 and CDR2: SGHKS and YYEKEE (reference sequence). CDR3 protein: CASRDTSGANTGELFF. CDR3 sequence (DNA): TGTGCCAGCAGGGATACTAGCGGGGCTAACACCGGGGAGCTGTTTTTT.

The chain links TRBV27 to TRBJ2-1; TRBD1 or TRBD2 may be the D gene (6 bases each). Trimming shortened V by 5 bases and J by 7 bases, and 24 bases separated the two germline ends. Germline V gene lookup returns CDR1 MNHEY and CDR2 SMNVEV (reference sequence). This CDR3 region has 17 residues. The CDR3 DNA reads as TGTGCCAGCAGTCCACTGGGTTGGGGGGCTAATCAAAATGAGCAGTTCTTC. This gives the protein CASSPLGWGANQNEQFF.

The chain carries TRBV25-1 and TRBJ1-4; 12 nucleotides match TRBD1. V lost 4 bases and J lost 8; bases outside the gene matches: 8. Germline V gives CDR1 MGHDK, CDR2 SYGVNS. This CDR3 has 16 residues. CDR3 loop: CASSGGQGAIGEKLFF. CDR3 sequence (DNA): TGTGCCAGCAGTGGGGGACAGGGGGCAATAGGAGAAAAACTGTTTTTT.

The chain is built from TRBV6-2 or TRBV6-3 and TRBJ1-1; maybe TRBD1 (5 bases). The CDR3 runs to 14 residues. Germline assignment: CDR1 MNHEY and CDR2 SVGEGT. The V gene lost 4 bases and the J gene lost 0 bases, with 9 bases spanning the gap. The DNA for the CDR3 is TGTGCCAGCAGTTCCCCACAGGTGAACACTGAAGCTTTCTTT. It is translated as CASSSPQVNTEAFF.

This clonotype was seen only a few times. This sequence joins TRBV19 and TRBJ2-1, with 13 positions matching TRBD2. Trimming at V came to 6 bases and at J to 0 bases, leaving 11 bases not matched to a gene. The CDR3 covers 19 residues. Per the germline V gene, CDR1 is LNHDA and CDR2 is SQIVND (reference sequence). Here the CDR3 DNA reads TGTGCCAGTAGGGAACCGGGACTAGCGGGAATTAGCTCCTACAATGAGCAGTTCTTC. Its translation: CASREPGLAGISSYNEQFF.

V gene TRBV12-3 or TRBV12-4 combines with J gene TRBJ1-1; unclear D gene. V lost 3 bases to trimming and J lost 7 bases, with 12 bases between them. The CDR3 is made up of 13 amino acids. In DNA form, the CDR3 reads TGTGCCAGCAGTTTGTTGCCCGGCGTTGAAGCTTTCTTT. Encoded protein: CASSLLPGVEAFF.

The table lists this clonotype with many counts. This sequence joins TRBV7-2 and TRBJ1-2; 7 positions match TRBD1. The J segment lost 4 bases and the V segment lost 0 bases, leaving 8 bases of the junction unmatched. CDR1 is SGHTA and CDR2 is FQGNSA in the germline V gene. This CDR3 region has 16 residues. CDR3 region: CASSLARTGPIYGYTF. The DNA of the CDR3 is TGTGCCAGCAGCTTAGCTAGGACAGGCCCTATCTATGGCTACACCTTC.

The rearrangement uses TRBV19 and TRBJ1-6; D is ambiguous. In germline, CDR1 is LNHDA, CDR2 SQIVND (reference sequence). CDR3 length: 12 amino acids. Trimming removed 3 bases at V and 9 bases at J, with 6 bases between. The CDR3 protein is CASSMRTSPLHF. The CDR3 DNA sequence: TGTGCCAGTAGTATGCGGACTTCACCCCTCCACTTT.